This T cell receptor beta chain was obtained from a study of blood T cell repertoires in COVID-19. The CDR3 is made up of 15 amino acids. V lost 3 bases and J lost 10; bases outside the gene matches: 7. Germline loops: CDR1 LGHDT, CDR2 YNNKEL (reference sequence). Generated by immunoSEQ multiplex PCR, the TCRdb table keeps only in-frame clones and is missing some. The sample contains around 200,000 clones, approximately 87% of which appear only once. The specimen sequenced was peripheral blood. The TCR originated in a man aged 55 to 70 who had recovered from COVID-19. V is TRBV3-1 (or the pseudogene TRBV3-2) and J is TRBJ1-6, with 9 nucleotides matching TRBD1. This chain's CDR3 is CASSQMGQGSSPLHF. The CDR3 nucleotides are TGTGCCAGCAGCCAGATGGGACAGGGAAGCTCACCCCTCCACTTT.